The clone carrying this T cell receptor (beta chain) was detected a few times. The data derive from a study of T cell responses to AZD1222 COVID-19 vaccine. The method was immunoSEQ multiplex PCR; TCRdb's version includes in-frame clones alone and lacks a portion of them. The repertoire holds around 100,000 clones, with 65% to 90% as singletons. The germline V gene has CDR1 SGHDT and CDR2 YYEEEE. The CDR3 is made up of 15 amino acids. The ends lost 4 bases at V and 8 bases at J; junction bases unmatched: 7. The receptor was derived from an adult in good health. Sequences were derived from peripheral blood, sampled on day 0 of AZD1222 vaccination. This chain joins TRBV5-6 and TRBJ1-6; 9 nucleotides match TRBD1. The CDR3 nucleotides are TGTGCCAGCAGCCCATCGGGACAGGGCTATTCACCCCTCCACTTT. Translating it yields CASSPSGQGYSPLHF.